Sequencing of this T cell receptor (beta chain) was carried out in a study of a mutant IDH1 vaccine in newly diagnosed glioma. At the level of the study: Vaccination was launched 4-6 weeks after radiotherapy alone, or with temozolomide cycles. Males made up approximately 62% and females 37.5% of treated patients, whose mean age was roughly 40 years. Therapy received beforehand was radiotherapy, temozolomide, or both, with most patients given both.

On this clone: Its cognate antigen is unknown.

The method was immunoSEQ multiplex PCR; TCRdb's version includes in-frame clones alone and lacks a portion of them. The table shows tens of thousands of clones, with around 85% occurring only once. The CDR3 is 16 amino acids. Germline V gives CDR1 MGHDK, CDR2 SYGVNS. V was clipped by 3 bases and J by 4 bases, with 18 bases between them. The time point is: week 35, safety follow-up. A 20-mer mutant IDH1 peptide at 300 ug was injected subcutaneously with topical imiquimod. Weeks 1, 3, 5, 7, 11, 15, 19 and 23 were when patients received their eight vaccinations. Sequencing used PBMCs, obtained from a glioma patient whose treatment included an IDH1 peptide vaccine. This chain links TRBV25-1 with TRBJ2-5, with D unresolved. This TCR was recovered from a man aged 40-50 years with glioma. CDR3 residues: CASSESPLEPPETQYF. The CDR3 nucleotides read TGTGCCAGCAGTGAGAGCCCCCTTGAGCCCCCAGAGACCCAGTACTTC.